A selection of T cell receptor beta chains follows, all from one sample in a study of CD8+ T cells in alopecia areata. Only in-frame clones appear in the TCRdb table, and some are missing; sequencing was by immunoSEQ multiplex PCR. Among about 200,000 clones, more than 45% were seen once, and the ten largest hold about 1.4%. The sample here was CD4+ T cells sorted from blood, taken at week 4, from a patient treated with tofacitinib. These receptors were collected from a human donor with alopecia areata. Both conserved end residues are part of each CDR3. D genes are given only for firm matches. A clone size is listed for some rows: how often the clone was seen (once, few, many), or a class if it is expanded.

>NA|TRBV6-5|TRBD1|TRBJ1-2
TGTGCCACCCGGACAGGGACCTATGGCTACACCTTC
CATRTGTYGYTF
>NA|TRBV29-1|TRBD1|TRBJ1-1
TGCAGCGTTGCAGGGGGCGGAGGTACTGAAGCTTTCTTT
CSVAGGGGTEAFF
>few|TRBV6-1|NA|TRBJ2-7
TGTGCCAGCAGTCGTAACGAGCAGTACTTC
CASSRNEQYF
>NA|TRBV5-1|TRBD2|TRBJ2-1
TGCGCCAGCAGCTTGGGACTAGCCTTTGTTTACAATGAGCAGTTCTTC
CASSLGLAFVYNEQFF
>NA|TRBV7-2|NA|TRBJ1-2
TGTGCCAGCAGCCCTCCCGCGCCGGGAGGCTACACCTTC
CASSPPAPGGYTF
>few|TRBV19|NA|TRBJ2-2
TGTGCCAGTAGTGCTGTAGTTCGCACCGGGGAGCTGTTTTTT
CASSAVVRTGELFF
>NA|TRBV29-1|NA|TRBJ1-1
TGCAGCGTTCTCTCCCATGAAGCTTTCTTT
CSVLSHEAFF
>NA|TRBV19|NA|TRBJ1-5
TGTGCCAGTAACGGGCAGGGGAATCAGCCCCAGCATTTT
CASNGQGNQPQHF
>NA|TRBV5-1|NA|TRBJ1-6
TGCGCCAGCAGCTTGTCGGGGCAAGGCTCCTATAATTCACCCCTCCACTTT
CASSLSGQGSYNSPLHF
>few|TRBV19|NA|TRBJ1-2
TGTGCCAGTAGCCCTTTGTCGTCGGGGGCGGTTAGCTACACCTTC
CASSPLSSGAVSYTF
>NA|TRBV30|NA|TRBJ1-6
TGTGCCTGGACCGCACCACAGAGCTCCTATAATTCACCCCTCCACTTT
CAWTAPQSSYNSPLHF
>NA|TRBV7-3|TRBD1|TRBJ1-2
TGTGCCAGCAGCGAACAGGGGAGGGGCTACACCTTC
CASSEQGRGYTF
>NA|TRBV5-1|NA|TRBJ1-1
TGCGCCAGCAGCTTGGAAGGGGTGAACACTGAAGCTTTCTTT
CASSLEGVNTEAFF
>once|TRBV9|NA|TRBJ1-1
TGTGCCAGCAGCGTAGCGGGGTATGACACTGAAGCTTTCTTT
CASSVAGYDTEAFF
>NA|TRBV4-1|NA|TRBJ2-5
TGCGCCAGCAGCCAAGGCGAGGCAGAGACCCAGTACTTC
CASSQGEAETQYF
>few|TRBV5-1|NA|TRBJ2-1
TGCGCCAGCAGCTTGGTAGCCTCCAATGAGCAGTTCTTC
CASSLVASNEQFF
>NA|TRBV30|NA|TRBJ1-6
TGTGCCTGGAGGGCCAGGAATTCACCCCTCCACTTT
CAWRARNSPLHF